This T cell receptor beta chain comes out of a study of response to subunit inactivated influenza vaccine. From the RT-PCR reads, TCRdb called clonotypes with MiXCR, one entry per CDR3 protein. There are roughly 710,000 distinct CDR3 sequences in the sample; 13% to 15% occur only once, and 6% to 9.5% lies in the top ten. V was clipped by 3 bases and J by 4 bases, with 15 bases between them. Germline CDR1 DFQATT, CDR2 SNEGSKA (reference sequence). The CDR3 extends over 14 amino acids. The chain couples TRBV20-1 to TRBJ1-2; D may be TRBD1 (6 bases). This TCR came from a man in his fifties or sixties who received an inactivated influenza vaccine. The sample was PBMCs from blood, taken about 14 days before vaccination. The CDR3 spells CSASFPGEGYGYTF. CDR3 coding DNA: TGCAGTGCTAGTTTCCCAGGGGAAGGCTATGGCTACACCTTC.